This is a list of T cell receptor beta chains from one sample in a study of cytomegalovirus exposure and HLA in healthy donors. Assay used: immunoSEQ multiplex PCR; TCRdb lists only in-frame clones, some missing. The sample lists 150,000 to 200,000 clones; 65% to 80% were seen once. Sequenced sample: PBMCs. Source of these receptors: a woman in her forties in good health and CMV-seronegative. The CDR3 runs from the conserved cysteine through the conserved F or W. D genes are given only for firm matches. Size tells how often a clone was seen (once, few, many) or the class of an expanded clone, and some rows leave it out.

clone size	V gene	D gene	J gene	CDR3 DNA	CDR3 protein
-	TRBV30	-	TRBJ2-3	TGTGCCTGGAGCCAGGGTGGGAGCACAGATACGCAGTATTTT	CAWSQGGSTDTQYF
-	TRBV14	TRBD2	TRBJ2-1	TGTGCCAGCAGCCAAGTCGGTAGCGGGAATGAGCAGTTCTTC	CASSQVGSGNEQFF
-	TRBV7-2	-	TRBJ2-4	TGTGCCAGCAGCTTAGGGGGTCCGCAGGGAGGCATTCAGTACTTC	CASSLGGPQGGIQYF
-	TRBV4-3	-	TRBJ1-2	TGCGCCAGCAGCCAAGAGGCGGCAGAGGCCTATGGCTACACCTTC	CASSQEAAEAYGYTF
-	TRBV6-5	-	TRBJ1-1	TGTGCCAGCAGCCGCATCCACGAGGACACTGAAGCTTTCTTT	CASSRIHEDTEAFF
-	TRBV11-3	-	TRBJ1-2	TGTGCCAGCAGCTCAGGGATTAACTATGACTACACCTTC	CASSSGINYDYTF
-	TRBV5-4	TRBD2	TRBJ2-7	TGTGCCAGCAGTGTCGGGGGGGCATACGAGCAGTACTTC	CASSVGGAYEQYF
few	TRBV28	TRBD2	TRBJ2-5	TGTGCCAGCTTAGCGGGAGGGCAGGAGACCCAGTACTTC	CASLAGGQETQYF
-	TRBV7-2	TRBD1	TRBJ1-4	TGTGCCAGCAGCTTAAGGTCCGGGACAGGGAGGAATGAAAAACTGTTTTTT	CASSLRSGTGRNEKLFF
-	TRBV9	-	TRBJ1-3	TGTGCCAGCACTGCTGGAAACACCATATATTTT	CASTAGNTIYF
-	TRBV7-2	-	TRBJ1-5	TGTGCCAGCAGCTTAGGGCGGAATAGCAATCAGCCCCAGCATTTT	CASSLGRNSNQPQHF
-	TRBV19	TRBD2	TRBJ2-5	TGTGCCAGTAGTTACCGGACTAGCGGGCAAGAGACCCAGTACTTC	CASSYRTSGQETQYF
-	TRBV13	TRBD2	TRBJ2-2	TGTGCCAGCACCCAGGATAGCGGGAGAGTCACCGGGGAGCTGTTTTTT	CASTQDSGRVTGELFF
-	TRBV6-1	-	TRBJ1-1	TGTGCCAGCAGGTCGGGGGGTCAGAACACTGAAGCTTTCTTT	CASRSGGQNTEAFF
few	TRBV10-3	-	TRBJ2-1	TGTGCCATCAGTGAGTGGGCTAGCGATTACAATGAGCAGTTCTTC	CAISEWASDYNEQFF
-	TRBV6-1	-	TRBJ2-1	TGTGCCAGCTGTGCAGCCCGGAGCTCCTACAATGAGCAGTTCTTC	CASCAARSSYNEQFF
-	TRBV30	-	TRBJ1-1	TGTGCCTGGAGTCGACAGCTCCCGAACACTGAAGCTTTCTTT	CAWSRQLPNTEAFF
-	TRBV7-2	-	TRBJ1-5	TGTGCCAGCAGCCCCTGGGCCACTAGCAATCAGCCCCAGCATTTT	CASSPWATSNQPQHF
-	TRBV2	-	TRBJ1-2	TGTGCCAGCAGTGAAGAGGGCGGCGTAGGGGAAGGCTACACCTTC	CASSEEGGVGEGYTF
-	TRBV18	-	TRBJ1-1	TGTGCCAGCTCACTTCAAAAAACTGAAGCTTTCTTT	CASSLQKTEAFF
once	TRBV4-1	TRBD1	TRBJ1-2	TGCGCCAGCAGCCAAGATCAACGACAGGGAGGCTATGGCTACACCTTC	CASSQDQRQGGYGYTF
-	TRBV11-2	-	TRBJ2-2	TGTGCCAGCAGCTTCCGTCAACGGGGCACCGGGGAGCTGTTTTTT	CASSFRQRGTGELFF
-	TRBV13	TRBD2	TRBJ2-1	TGTGCCAACCACCTCTTCGGGAGGATGAAGTTCTTC	CANHLFGRMKFF
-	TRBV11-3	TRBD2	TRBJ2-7	TGTGCCAGCAGCTTACGCGGGAGAATAGGGTCCTACGAGCAGTACTTC	CASSLRGRIGSYEQYF
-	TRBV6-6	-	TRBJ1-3	TGTGCCAGCAGAACGGGTCAAACTGGAAACACCATATATTTT	CASRTGQTGNTIYF
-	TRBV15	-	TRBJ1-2	TGTGCCACCAGCAGAGATTGGGGGGATTATGGCTACACCTTC	CATSRDWGDYGYTF
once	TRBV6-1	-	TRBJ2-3	TGTGCCAGCAGTGTTTTGACAGGCACAGATACGCAGTATTTT	CASSVLTGTDTQYF
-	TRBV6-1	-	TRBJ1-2	TGTGCCAGCATCCCGGCGGGGGGCCGCTATGGCTACACCTTC	CASIPAGGRYGYTF
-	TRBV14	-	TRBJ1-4	TGTGCCAGCAGCCAAGGGGCAGCCGAAAAACTGTTTTTT	CASSQGAAEKLFF
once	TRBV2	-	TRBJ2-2	TGTGCCAGCAGACTAGTCGGGGAGCTGTTTTTT	CASRLVGELFF
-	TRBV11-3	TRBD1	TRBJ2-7	TGTGCCAGCAGCTTAAGGTCCACGGGACAGGGGAACTACGAGCAGTACTTC	CASSLRSTGQGNYEQYF